This TCR beta chain was found in a study of cytomegalovirus exposure and HLA in healthy donors. As for the study in general: Roughly 89 million unique TCR sequences came from HLA-typed donors in an early release. Caucasian-associated ancestry cluster membership applied to about 80% of around 400 genotyped donors.

Study-wide findings and caveats: Later on, an analysis found that several of the most significant clusters appeared to be linked to common viral pathogens, which included parvovirus B19. Researchers catalogued roughly 170 TCR beta chains as cytomegalovirus-associated.

Trimming shortened V by 1 base and J by 8 bases, and 6 bases separated the two germline ends. The CDR3 has 12 residues. Germline V gene lookup returns CDR1 LNHNV and CDR2 YYDKDF (reference sequence). On this clone itself: The antigen is unknown.

PCR involved 60 Vbeta and 13 Jbeta primers. Profiling relied on immunoSEQ multiplex PCR, and the TCRdb table lists in-frame clones only, not all of them. Its listing shows 150,000 to 200,000 clones. This chain joins TRBV15 and TRBJ2-1; D gene uncertain. Input material: PBMCs. This sequence originates from a woman aged 60-70 years in good health and CMV-seronegative. The CDR3 sequence: CATSRGSYEQFF. The CDR3 coding sequence is TGTGCCACCAGCAGAGGTAGCTATGAGCAGTTCTTC.